The rows below give T cell receptor beta chains drawn from one sample of a study of blood T cell repertoires in COVID-19. Sequenced by immunoSEQ multiplex PCR; TCRdb stores in-frame clones only, minus some. Among fewer than 400,000 clones listed, more than 70% were seen once. The sample comprised peripheral blood. The source is a man aged 25-40 years with active or convalescent COVID-19. The CDR3 runs from the conserved cysteine through the conserved F or W. The order of the fields is D gene, J gene, V gene, clone size, CDR3 DNA, CDR3 protein. D genes are given only for firm matches. Clone size is shown for a subset of rows, as once, few, many or a class of expanded clone.

TRBD1 TRBJ2-7 TRBV7-2 NA TGTGCCAGCAGCTTAGTACAGGGGGCTGACGAGCAGTACTTC CASSLVQGADEQYF
NA TRBJ2-7 TRBV5-5 NA TGTGCCAGCAGCTTTCGGCGGGGGCAGAACATCGAGCAGTACTTC CASSFRRGQNIEQYF
TRBD2 TRBJ2-1 TRBV3-1/TRBV3-2 few TGTGCCAGCAGCCAAGTAGACGCGGGAGCGGAAAATGAGCAGTTCTTC CASSQVDAGAENEQFF
TRBD1 TRBJ1-5 TRBV6-2/TRBV6-3 NA TGTGCCAGCAGTGACGGACAGGGGGGCAATCAGCCCCAGCATTTT CASSDGQGGNQPQHF
NA TRBJ1-5 TRBV18 NA TGTGCCAGCTCACCAGCTTTTCCGGGACAACAACTTAATAGCAATCAGCCCCAGCATTTT CASSPAFPGQQLNSNQPQHF
TRBD1 TRBJ2-2 TRBV5-4 NA TGTGCCAGCAGCTTCACAGGGGACACCGGGGAGCTGTTTTTT CASSFTGDTGELFF
TRBD1 TRBJ2-1 TRBV5-1 few TGCGCCAGCAGCCTGTGGGACAGGGGGAGGCGGGACTCCTACAATGAGCAGTTCTTC CASSLWDRGRRDSYNEQFF
NA TRBJ2-5 TRBV7-9 NA TGTGCCAGCAGCCAGCGCGGTGGGTTATGGGGGGAAGAGACCCAGTACTTC CASSQRGGLWGEETQYF
TRBD1 TRBJ2-1 TRBV4-1 NA TGCGCCAGCAGCCAACCCCGGACAGGGATGTACAATGAGCAGTTCTTC CASSQPRTGMYNEQFF
NA TRBJ1-4 TRBV19 NA TGTGCCAGTAGTATAGGGCGGGGGGATGAAAAACTGTTTTTT CASSIGRGDEKLFF
NA TRBJ1-2 TRBV6-2/TRBV6-3 few TGTGCCAGCAGTATCCTTTTACGGGGGGCTATGAACTATGGCTACACCTTC CASSILLRGAMNYGYTF
TRBD1 TRBJ1-5 TRBV2 NA TGTGCCAGCAGGGAACAGGGGGCAGGCAATCAGCCCCAGCATTTT CASREQGAGNQPQHF
TRBD1 TRBJ2-7 TRBV19 NA TGTGCCAGTAGTAAGGGTACCGGGACAGGTTCCTACGAGCAGTACTTC CASSKGTGTGSYEQYF
NA TRBJ1-5 TRBV28 NA TGTGCCAGCAGTTTATGGGGAGGGGATCAGCATTTT CASSLWGGDQHF
TRBD1 TRBJ1-2 TRBV6-5 once TGTGCCAGCAGCCCCCCGACAGGGGGCTATGGCTACACCTTC CASSPPTGGYGYTF
TRBD1 TRBJ2-5 TRBV2 NA TGTGCCAGCAGGGGAAGGGGGCGGGAAGAGACCCAGTACTTC CASRGRGREETQYF
TRBD2 TRBJ2-1 TRBV4-3 NA TGCGCCAGCAGCCAGAGGTTGGCGGGACTAGCGGGAGGCCCTTACAATGAGCAGTTCTTC CASSQRLAGLAGGPYNEQFF
NA TRBJ1-5 TRBV12-3/TRBV12-4 NA TGTGCCAGCAGTCAATTGTTCAATCAGCCCCAGCATTTT CASSQLFNQPQHF
TRBD1 TRBJ1-2 TRBV7-9 NA TGTGCCGTACCCTTGGGACAGAACTATGGCTACACCTTC CAVPLGQNYGYTF
NA TRBJ2-1 TRBV4-1 NA TGCGCCAGCAGCCACGTGCGGGTGAGGACTCTCTACAATGAGCAGTTCTTC CASSHVRVRTLYNEQFF
TRBD2 TRBJ2-5 TRBV7-3 NA TGTGCCAGCCAGCGGGGATACCAAGAGACCCAGTACTTC CASQRGYQETQYF
NA TRBJ1-5 TRBV7-9 NA TGTGCCAGCAGCTTACAAACAGATCAGCCCCAGCATTTT CASSLQTDQPQHF
NA TRBJ1-1 TRBV13 NA TGTGCCAGCAGCTTTTGGGCCGCGGGGAACACTGAAGCTTTCTTT CASSFWAAGNTEAFF
TRBD2 TRBJ2-3 TRBV4-1 NA TGCGCCAGCAGCCCCGAGAGAGCGGGACCTAGCACAGATACGCAGTATTTT CASSPERAGPSTDTQYF
TRBD1 TRBJ1-1 TRBV6-2/TRBV6-3 NA TGTGCCAGCAGTTACGACGGTGGGGGAGGACAGGGAGCCACTGAAGCTTTCTTT CASSYDGGGGQGATEAFF
NA TRBJ1-5 TRBV5-4 NA TGTGCCAGCAGCGACGGTGGGGCCGACCAGCCCCAGCATTTT CASSDGGADQPQHF
TRBD1 TRBJ2-7 TRBV6-1 NA TGTGCCAGCAGTGAAGTTTCGGGACAGGGACACGAGCAGTACTTC CASSEVSGQGHEQYF
TRBD1 TRBJ2-5 TRBV5-6 NA TGTGCCAGCAGCCTGGTGGACAGGGGGCGTCGGGAGACCCAGTACTTC CASSLVDRGRRETQYF
TRBD1 TRBJ1-2 TRBV6-6 NA TGTGCCAGCAGTTACTCCTTGGGACAGGGCAACTATGGCTACACCTTC CASSYSLGQGNYGYTF
NA TRBJ1-2 TRBV11-3 once TGTGCCAGCAGCTCCCCTAGAGTGGGGACACTCTTGAATGGTGGCTACACCTTC CASSSPRVGTLLNGGYTF
NA TRBJ1-5 TRBV19 NA TGTGCCAGTAGCTTTAGACGGGGGGATCAGCCCCAGCATTTT CASSFRRGDQPQHF
NA TRBJ1-6 TRBV27 NA TGTGCCAGCAGTTTTTTGTCAGGCAGAGTAAATTCACCCCTCCACTTT CASSFLSGRVNSPLHF
NA TRBJ1-1 TRBV6-1 NA TGTGCCAGCAGTGGCTTTACTGCGGGAAGAGGGGATGAGACTGAAGCTTTCTTT CASSGFTAGRGDETEAFF
TRBD1 TRBJ2-3 TRBV15 NA TGTGCCACCAGCAAAAGACAGGGGGGCACAGATACGCAGTATTTT CATSKRQGGTDTQYF
NA TRBJ1-4 TRBV18 NA TGTGCCAGCTCACCGGGCAGGCCAACTAATGAAAAACTGTTTTTT CASSPGRPTNEKLFF
NA TRBJ2-3 TRBV19 many TGTGCCAGTAGTGTTATGGCGGGAAATCCAGATACGCAGTATTTT CASSVMAGNPDTQYF
TRBD2 TRBJ2-2 TRBV11-3 NA TGTGCCAGCAGCTTAGATATCGGGCTAGCGGAAACCGGGGAGCTGTTTTTT CASSLDIGLAETGELFF
NA TRBJ2-2 TRBV29-1 NA TGCAGCGTGTCTCCAGTCCCCACCGGGGAGCTGTTTTTT CSVSPVPTGELFF
TRBD2 TRBJ2-1 TRBV5-1 NA TGCGCCAGCAGCTTGCGTACTAGCGGCGACAATGAGCAGTTCTTC CASSLRTSGDNEQFF
TRBD1 TRBJ1-1 TRBV11-2 NA TGTGCCAGCAGCTGGACAGGGTTGGACACTGAAGCTTTCTTT CASSWTGLDTEAFF
TRBD2 TRBJ2-7 TRBV7-6 NA TGTGCCAGCAGCTTAGAACTAGCGACCTCCTACGAGCAGTACTTC CASSLELATSYEQYF
NA TRBJ2-7 TRBV4-3 NA TGCGCCAGCCCCACCCGGGCCGGGAGCGACTACGAGCAGTACTTC CASPTRAGSDYEQYF
NA TRBJ1-1 TRBV4-1 NA TGCGCCAGCAGCCAGCGGTTCGTTACGGACACTGAAGCTTTCTTT CASSQRFVTDTEAFF
TRBD1 TRBJ1-1 TRBV11-2 NA TGTGCCAGCAACATGGGACAGTTGAACACTGAAGCTTTCTTT CASNMGQLNTEAFF
TRBD2 TRBJ2-1 TRBV13 NA TGTGCCAGCAGCTCCCGGGAGGGCCGGGACAATGAGCAGTTCTTC CASSSREGRDNEQFF
NA TRBJ1-6 TRBV28 NA TGTGCCAGCAGCCCCCAGTTGAATAATTCACCCCTCCACTTT CASSPQLNNSPLHF
NA TRBJ1-5 TRBV6-4 NA TGTGCCAGCAGTGCCCAAGGGGGAAGCAATCAGCCCCAGCATTTT CASSAQGGSNQPQHF
NA TRBJ1-3 TRBV7-2 NA TGTGCCAGCAGTAAAGAGGGCTCTGGAAACACCATATATTTT CASSKEGSGNTIYF
TRBD1 TRBJ1-2 TRBV7-8 once TGTGCCAGCAGCTTAGCGGGACAGGGGTATTATGGCTACACCTTC CASSLAGQGYYGYTF
NA TRBJ2-2 TRBV5-1 NA TGCGCCAGCAGCTTGGGACAGCTCGGGGAGCTGTTTTTT CASSLGQLGELFF
NA TRBJ2-7 TRBV15 NA TGTGCCACCAGCCGCGGGACAGACTACGAGCAGTACTTC CATSRGTDYEQYF
TRBD2 TRBJ2-3 TRBV20-1 NA TGCAGTGCTAGTTCCTCCAGCGGGGATTGGGGCACAGATACGCAGTATTTT CSASSSSGDWGTDTQYF
TRBD2 TRBJ2-1 TRBV10-3 NA TGTGCCATCGGGTTGGGTGCGGGAGTTCAGGGTGAGCAGTTCTTC CAIGLGAGVQGEQFF